Given below is one T cell receptor (beta chain) in context. The sample belongs to a study of shared clonotypes between healthy human individuals. The CDR3 has 15 residues. The V end lost 1 base, the J end lost 1 base, and 9 bases lay between the germline ends. The V gene's germline CDR1 is SGHRS and CDR2 YFSETQ. Several immunoSEQ 96-well plates shared each subset's DNA, each plate a replicate. Only in-frame clones appear in the TCRdb table, and some are missing; sequencing was by immunoSEQ multiplex PCR. The repertoire has about 530,000 clones, 60% to 80% of them found once; the top ten carry around 13%.

The sample was PBMCs. The V and J genes are TRBV5-1 and TRBJ1-3; D unresolved. The origin of this receptor is a woman aged 40 to 50 in good health. Some clones in this sample may be carry-over from other donors' samples. This CDR3 is CASSLFAGSGNTIYF. The CDR3 DNA follows: TGCGCCAGCAGCTTGTTTGCTGGGTCTGGAAACACCATATATTTT.